This entry lists 11 T cell receptor beta chains sequenced from one sample in a study of a mutant IDH1 vaccine in newly diagnosed glioma. Documented time point: baseline, week 1 (first vaccination visit). Treatment here: pre-vaccination baseline after standard-of-care therapy. The protocol was immunoSEQ multiplex PCR, while the TCRdb copy is restricted to in-frame clones and leaves out a portion. The sample has tens of thousands of clones, less than 90% seen once; the top ten hold 4% to 5.5%. The source was PBMCs, collected from a glioma patient treated with radiotherapy, temozolomide or both. All receptors derive from a woman in her thirties or forties with glioma.

The J gene is TRBJ1-2, the V gene TRBV5-6; tentatively, D is TRBD1 (5 bases). Germline V gene sequence: CDR1 SGHDT, CDR2 YYEEEE. CDR3 length: 14 residues. Trimming left V 5 bases short and J 6 bases short, with 17 bases between. CDR3 loop: CASRLGKGRDGYTF. The CDR3 DNA reads TGTGCCAGCAGACTTGGAAAGGGGCGGGATGGCTACACCTTC.

The CDR3 DNA is TGTGCCAGCAGCGGCGGAAGGGGGGGCGCTTGGAACACTGAAGCTTTCTTT. Its protein product is CASSGGRGGAWNTEAFF. V and J are TRBV5-4 and TRBJ1-1, with D perhaps matching TRBD1 (6 bases). Trimming pared 4 bases from V and 1 base from J, leaving 20 bases between. The length of the CDR3 is 17 residues. Germline CDR1 and CDR2: SGHNT and YYREEE (reference sequence).

The J gene is TRBJ1-2, the V gene TRBV5-4; tentative D call: TRBD1 (6 bases). CDR3 size: 13 residues. Germline CDR1 is SGHNT and CDR2 is YYREEE (reference sequence). The V gene lost 4 bases and the J gene lost 6 bases, with 13 bases spanning the gap. The DNA for the CDR3 is TGTGCCAGCAGCGATACAGGGTTTAATGGCTACACCTTC. Translating gives CASSDTGFNGYTF.

The V and J genes are TRBV7-2 and TRBJ1-1; D may be TRBD1 (5 bases). CDR3 length equals 14 residues. Germline CDR1 is SGHTA and CDR2 is FQGNSA. The V end was cut by 5 bases, the J end by 1 base, with 11 bases between. This CDR3 is CASSPGQRNTEAFF. The CDR3 coding sequence is TGTGCCAGCAGCCCTGGACAACGGAACACTGAAGCTTTCTTT.

The rearrangement links TRBV7-9 to TRBJ2-2, with D unclear. This CDR3 region has 11 residues. Germline CDR1 is SEHNR and CDR2 is FQNEAQ (reference sequence). Trimming took off 5 bases at V and 4 bases at J, with 2 bases between the two ends. CDR3 sequence reads: CASSPTGELFF. The CDR3, as DNA: TGTGCCAGCAGCCCCACCGGGGAGCTGTTTTTT. The variable domain in full, completed from reference TRBV7-9 and TRBJ2-2, reads DTGVSQNPRHKITKRGQNVTFRCDPISEHNRLYWYRQTLGQGPEFLTYFQNEAQLEKSRLLSDRFSAERPKGSFSTLEIQRTEQGDSAMYLCASSPTGELFFGEGSRLTVL.

This clone appeared a few times. This chain connects TRBV4-2 to TRBJ1-1; no definite D call. The germline gives CDR1 LGHNA, CDR2 YNFKEQ. The CDR3 length is 13 residues. Between the trimmed V and J ends, which lost 1 base and 4 bases, there was a span of 7 bases. The CDR3 loop is CASSQAAVTEAFF. The CDR3, as DNA: TGTGCCAGCAGCCAAGCTGCGGTCACTGAAGCTTTCTTT.

The J gene is TRBJ1-1, the V gene TRBV4-1, with 8 positions matching TRBD1. The J segment lost 2 bases and the V segment lost 4 bases, leaving 18 bases of the junction unmatched. CDR1 and CDR2 from the germline V gene are MGHRA and YSYEKL. The CDR3 is made up of 19 amino acids. This chain's CDR3 is CASSRRYPGTGEGNTEAFF. In nucleotides, the CDR3 is TGCGCCAGCAGCCGCAGATACCCCGGGACAGGAGAGGGAAACACTGAAGCTTTCTTT.

J is TRBJ2-7 and V is TRBV4-2; 10 nucleotides agree with TRBD2. Germline V CDR1 and CDR2: LGHNA, YNFKEQ. The CDR3 has 15 residues. V shed 1 base and J 6 bases; nucleotides not matched to a gene: 6. The CDR3 sequence: CASSQVVVAGGEQYF. In DNA, the CDR3 is TGTGCCAGCAGCCAAGTCGTAGTAGCGGGAGGCGAGCAGTACTTC.

The rearrangement links TRBV5-8 to TRBJ1-2; no reliable D call. The germline V gene encodes CDR1 SGHTS and CDR2 YDEGEE. The V and J ends lost 3 bases and 1 base respectively, with 4 bases between them. CDR3 length: 12 residues. The CDR3 loop is CASSWGNYGYTF. CDR3 coding DNA: TGTGCCAGCAGCTGGGGTAACTATGGCTACACCTTC.

This rearrangement joins TRBV6-4 to TRBJ2-3, with TRBD2 identical over 11 bases. Germline CDR1 MRHNA, CDR2 SNTAGT. This CDR3 is built from 16 residues. The J segment lost 3 bases and the V segment lost 5 bases, leaving 7 bases of the junction unmatched. As DNA, the CDR3 is TGTGCCAGCAGTCCTACTAGCGGGAGCGGGACAGATACGCAGTATTTT. This translates into CASSPTSGSGTDTQYF.

The chain carries TRBV28 and TRBJ1-1; tentatively, D is TRBD1 (6 bases). V lost 8 bases and J 0 bases, leaving 7 bases between the germline ends. Germline values: CDR1 MDHEN, CDR2 SYDVKM. This CDR3 region has 12 residues. The CDR3, as DNA: TGTGCCAGCGGGGGCTTGAACACTGAAGCTTTCTTT. Protein: CASGGLNTEAFF.